Shown below are 18 T cell receptor beta chains from a single sample sequenced in a study of identical twins. TCRdb independently ran MiXCR on the 5' RACE reads; one entry per CDR3 protein. This table holds about 330,000 distinct CDR3 sequences, roughly an eighth found once. A further study also used this sample, focusing on yellow fever vaccine responses in identical twins.

The sequenced material came from CD8+ T cells sorted from blood. Source of these receptors: a woman aged 18-29 years in good health.

In its sample, this clonotype was seen a few times. The DNA for the CDR3 is TGTGCCAGTAGTATACAAGTCTTCTACAATGAGCAGTTCTTC. It encodes CASSIQVFYNEQFF. The chain has TRBV19 and TRBJ2-1; D not certain. V lost 2 bases to trimming and J lost 3 bases, with 8 bases between them. The CDR3 contains 14 residues. Germline lookup yields CDR1 LNHDA and CDR2 SQIVND (reference sequence).

The rearrangement joins TRBV27 to TRBJ2-1; 7 positions match TRBD2. With 5 bases clipped from V and 4 bases from J, the junction kept 11 bases outside the gene matches. This CDR3 has 16 amino acids. The V gene's germline CDR1 is MNHEY and CDR2 SMNVEV (reference sequence). The CDR3 DNA reads TGTGCCAGCAGTGTTTTAAGGGCTAGCGGATACAATGAGCAGTTCTTC. Protein product: CASSVLRASGYNEQFF.

The rearrangement uses TRBV4-1 and TRBJ2-4; tentative D call: TRBD2 (5 bases). This CDR3 is built from 17 residues. Trimming pared 0 bases from V and 0 bases from J, leaving 12 bases between. Germline V gene data show CDR1 as MGHRA and CDR2 as YSYEKL. CDR3 sequence reads: CASSQEEAILAKNIQYF. CDR3 sequence (DNA): TGCGCCAGCAGCCAAGAGGAGGCGATCTTAGCCAAAAACATTCAGTACTTC.

This clonotype was observed a handful of times. V usage is TRBV27 and J usage is TRBJ2-1, with D perhaps being TRBD1 or TRBD2 (5 bases each). V was clipped by 5 bases and J by 12 bases, with 17 bases between them. The CDR3 has 13 residues. Germline values: CDR1 MNHEY, CDR2 SMNVEV (reference sequence). In nucleotides, the CDR3 is TGTGCCAGCAGTCCGGGGACCTCCCAAGGGCAGTTCTTC. Amino acids: CASSPGTSQGQFF.

Only a few counts were recorded for this clonotype. V gene TRBV6-2 or TRBV6-3 combines with J gene TRBJ2-1; perhaps TRBD2 as D (5 bases). The V gene lost 0 bases and the J gene lost 0 bases, with 21 bases spanning the gap. CDR3 length equals 20 residues. Germline-derived CDR1 and CDR2 are MNHEY and SVGEGT. The CDR3 loop is CASSYSSAGDTSFSYNEQFF. The DNA for the CDR3 is TGTGCCAGCAGTTACTCGTCGGCGGGTGACACTAGTTTCTCCTACAATGAGCAGTTCTTC.

Turning to this clonotype: This could be a read error, since a much larger clone is one nucleotide away. This chain uses TRBV5-1 with TRBJ2-7, with a possible D match to TRBD2 (5 bases). V lost 6 bases to trimming and J lost 0 bases, with 10 bases between them. Germline-derived CDR1 and CDR2 are SGHRS and YFSETQ. This CDR3 comprises 13 residues. The CDR3 nucleotides read TGCGCCAGCAACCCACGGGACTCCTACGAGCAGTACTTC. This gives the protein CASNPRDSYEQYF.

This clonotype has more than one count but fewer than ten. The rearrangement links TRBV20-1 to TRBJ2-7, with D possibly being TRBD2 (5 bases). V shed 0 bases and J shed 6 bases, with 9 bases lying between them. The CDR3 length is 12 residues. Germline CDR1 reads DFQATT; CDR2 reads SNEGSKA (reference sequence). The CDR3 here is CSARDEGSEQYV. The DNA of the CDR3 is TGCAGTGCTAGAGACGAGGGTTCCGAGCAGTACGTC.

In its sample, this clonotype was seen once. The V and J genes are TRBV5-1 and TRBJ2-1; 10 bases are a match to TRBD1. This CDR3 spans 16 amino acids. Germline V gene sequence: CDR1 SGHRS, CDR2 YFSETQ. After removal of 0 bases from V and 5 bases from J, the junction contained 5 bases not matched to a gene. The CDR3 bases are TGCGCCAGCAGCTTGGTTTTAGGGACAGGGGACAATGAGCAGTTCTTC. Translated: CASSLVLGTGDNEQFF.

The CDR3: CASRGTSYNEQFF. The CDR3 coding sequence is TGTGCCAGCCGGGGGACTAGCTACAATGAGCAGTTCTTC. V and J are TRBV7-8 and TRBJ2-1; 8 nucleotides align to TRBD2. The germline CDR1 and CDR2 sequences are SGHVS and FQNEAQ. J was trimmed by 3 bases and V by 8 bases; bases with no gene match: 3. The CDR3 covers 13 residues.

This clonotype was found many times. This chain links TRBV9 with TRBJ2-1, with 7 bases identical to TRBD1. Germline V gene lookup returns CDR1 SGDLS and CDR2 YYNGEE. V was clipped by 2 bases and J by 7 bases; unmatched bases: 3. This CDR3 has 13 amino acids. CDR3 nucleotides: TGTGCCAGCAGCGTTGACAGGGCAAATGAGCAGTTCTTC. Its protein is CASSVDRANEQFF.

The V gene is TRBV2, the J gene TRBJ2-1; no clear D gene. Between the trimmed V and J ends, which lost 4 bases and 9 bases, there was a span of 13 bases. Germline CDR1 reads SNHLY; CDR2 reads FYNNEI. The CDR3 sequence is 13 residues long. The CDR3 region is CASSVVKLSEQFF. The CDR3 coding sequence is TGTGCCAGCAGTGTTGTTAAACTATCTGAGCAGTTCTTC.

This clonotype has a single count. This sequence joins TRBV20-1 and TRBJ2-7; possibly TRBD2 for D (6 bases). CDR1 is DFQATT, CDR2 SNEGSKA, per germline (reference sequence). Deletions cut 3 bases from V and 3 bases from J, with 12 bases between. This CDR3 has 13 residues. CDR3 sequence: CSASRGIGYEQYF. In DNA form, the CDR3 reads TGCAGTGCTAGTCGGGGGATCGGCTACGAGCAGTACTTC.

This sequence joins TRBV2 and TRBJ1-4, with D unclear. V dropped 10 bases and J dropped 8 bases, with 11 bases sitting between them. Germline CDR1 reads SNHLY; CDR2 reads FYNNEI. The CDR3 is 11 residues long. The CDR3 region has the DNA TGTGCCACCTCCAGGTCAGAAAAACTGTTTTTT. It codes for CATSRSEKLFF.

This chain joins TRBV4-1 and TRBJ2-1; D ambiguous. CDR1 is MGHRA, CDR2 YSYEKL, per germline. The CDR3 spans 15 residues. The V end lost 1 base, the J end lost 6 bases, and 13 bases lay between the germline ends. DNA for the CDR3: TGCGCCAGCAGCCAAGCAAGGACGGCCGGCAATGAGCAGTTCTTC. Its protein product is CASSQARTAGNEQFF.

This clonotype has a handful of counts. V usage is TRBV20-1 and J usage is TRBJ1-2; 7 bases match TRBD1. CDR3 length: 13 amino acids. Germline V gene data show CDR1 as DFQATT and CDR2 as SNEGSKA (reference sequence). The V segment lost 0 bases and the J segment 4 bases; nucleotides outside the gene matches: 2. This CDR3 reads CSARDRDSYGYTF. CDR3 nucleotide sequence: TGCAGTGCTAGAGACCGGGACAGCTATGGCTACACCTTC.

The rearrangement links TRBV2 to TRBJ1-1; D perhaps matches TRBD1 (5 bases). The CDR3 is 13 residues long. Looked up from germline, CDR1 is SNHLY and CDR2 is FYNNEI. Deletions cut 7 bases from V and 4 bases from J, with 13 bases between. CDR3 nucleotides: TGTGCCAGCATTGGGGACCCCCCCACTGAAGCTTTCTTT. Residues: CASIGDPPTEAFF.

The chain is built from TRBV7-6 and TRBJ2-3; 9 nucleotides line up with TRBD2. The junction had 4 bases not matched to a gene; V was cut back by 3 bases and J by 0 bases. The V gene's germline CDR1 is SGHVS and CDR2 FNYEAQ. The CDR3 extends over 16 amino acids. CDR3 in DNA: TGTGCCAGCAGCTTCATAGCGGGAGCGAGCACAGATACGCAGTATTTT. Protein: CASSFIAGASTDTQYF.

The gene calls are TRBV7-7 and TRBJ2-3; D gene uncertain. Germline CDR1 and CDR2: SSHAT and FNYEAQ (reference sequence). V was cut by 2 bases and J by 0 bases, with 12 bases left in between. The CDR3 has 16 residues. The CDR3, as DNA: TGTGCCAGCAGCTTAAGTTACGGAACCAGCACAGATACGCAGTATTTT. Encoded protein: CASSLSYGTSTDTQYF.